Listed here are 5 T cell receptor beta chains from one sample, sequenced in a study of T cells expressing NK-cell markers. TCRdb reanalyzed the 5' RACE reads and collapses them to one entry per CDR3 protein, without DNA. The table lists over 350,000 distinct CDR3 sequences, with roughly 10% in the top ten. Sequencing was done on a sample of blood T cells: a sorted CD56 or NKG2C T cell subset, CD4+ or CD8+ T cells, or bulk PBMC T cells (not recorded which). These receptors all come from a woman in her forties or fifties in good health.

The CDR3 reads CAWSGGTGVVETQYF. This chain uses TRBV30 with TRBJ2-5; the TRBD2 assignment by TCRdb is unverifiable without DNA. The germline V gene encodes CDR1 GTSNPN and CDR2 SVGIG (reference sequence). The CDR3 sequence is 15 residues long. The complete variable domain, with remaining parts taken from reference TRBV30 and TRBJ2-5, reads SQTIHQWPATLVQPVGSPLSLECTVEGTSNPNLYWYRQAAGRGLQLLFYSVGIGQISSEVPQNLSASRPQDRQFILSSKKLLLSDSGFYLCAWSGGTGVVETQYFGPGTRLLVL.

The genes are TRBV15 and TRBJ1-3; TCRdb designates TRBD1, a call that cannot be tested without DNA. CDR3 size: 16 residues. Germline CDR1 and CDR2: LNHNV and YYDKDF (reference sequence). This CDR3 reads CATSRADRGPGNTIYF.

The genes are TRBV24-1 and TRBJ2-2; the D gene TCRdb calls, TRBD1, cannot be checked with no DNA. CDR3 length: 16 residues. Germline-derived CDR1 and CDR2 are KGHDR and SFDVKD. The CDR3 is CATSDLRQGVTGELFF.

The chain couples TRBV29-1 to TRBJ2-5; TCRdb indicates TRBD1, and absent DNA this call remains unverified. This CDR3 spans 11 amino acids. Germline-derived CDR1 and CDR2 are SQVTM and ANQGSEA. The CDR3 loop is CSGTKQETQYF.

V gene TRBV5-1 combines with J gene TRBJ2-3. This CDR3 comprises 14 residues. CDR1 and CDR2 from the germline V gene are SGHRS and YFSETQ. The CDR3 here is CASSSGDTTDTQYF.